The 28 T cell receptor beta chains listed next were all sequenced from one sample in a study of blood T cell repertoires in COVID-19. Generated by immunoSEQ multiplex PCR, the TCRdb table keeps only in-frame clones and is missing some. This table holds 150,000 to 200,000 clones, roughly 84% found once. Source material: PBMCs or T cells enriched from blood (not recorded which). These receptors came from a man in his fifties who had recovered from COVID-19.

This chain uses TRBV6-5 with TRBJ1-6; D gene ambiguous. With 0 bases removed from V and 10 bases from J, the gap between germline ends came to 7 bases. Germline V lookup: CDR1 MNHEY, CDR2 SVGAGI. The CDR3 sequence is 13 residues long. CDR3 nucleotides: TGTGCCAGCAGTTACTCTTTAATCTCACCCCTCCACTTT. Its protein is CASSYSLISPLHF.

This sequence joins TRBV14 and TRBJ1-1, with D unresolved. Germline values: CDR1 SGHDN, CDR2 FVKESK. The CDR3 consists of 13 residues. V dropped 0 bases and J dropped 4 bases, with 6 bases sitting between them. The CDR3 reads CASSQELRTEAFF. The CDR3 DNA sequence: TGTGCCAGCAGCCAAGAACTGCGCACTGAAGCTTTCTTT.

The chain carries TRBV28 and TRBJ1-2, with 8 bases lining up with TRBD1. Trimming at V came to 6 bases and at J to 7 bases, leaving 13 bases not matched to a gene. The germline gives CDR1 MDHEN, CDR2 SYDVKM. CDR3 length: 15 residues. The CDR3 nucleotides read TGTGCCAGCAGGGAAGGACAGGGCGGCGGTTCTGGCTACACCTTC. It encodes CASREGQGGGSGYTF.

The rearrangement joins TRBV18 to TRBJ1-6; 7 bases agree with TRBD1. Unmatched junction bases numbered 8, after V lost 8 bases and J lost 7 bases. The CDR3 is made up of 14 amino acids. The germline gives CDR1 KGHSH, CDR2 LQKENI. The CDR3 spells CASTQDRENSPLHF. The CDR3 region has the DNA TGTGCCAGCACACAAGACAGGGAGAATTCACCCCTCCACTTT.

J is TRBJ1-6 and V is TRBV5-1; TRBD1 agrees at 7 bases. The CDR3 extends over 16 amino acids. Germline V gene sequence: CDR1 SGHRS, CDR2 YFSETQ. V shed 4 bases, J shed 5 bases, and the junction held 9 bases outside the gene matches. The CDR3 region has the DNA TGCGCCAGCAGCGCGGAACCGGGACAGAATAATTCACCCCTCCACTTT. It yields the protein CASSAEPGQNNSPLHF.

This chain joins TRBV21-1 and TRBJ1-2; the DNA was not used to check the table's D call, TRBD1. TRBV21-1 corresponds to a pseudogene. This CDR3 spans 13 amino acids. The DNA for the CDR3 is TGTGCCAGCAGCATGGGCAGGGTGGATGGCTACACCTTC. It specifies CASSMGRVDGYTF.

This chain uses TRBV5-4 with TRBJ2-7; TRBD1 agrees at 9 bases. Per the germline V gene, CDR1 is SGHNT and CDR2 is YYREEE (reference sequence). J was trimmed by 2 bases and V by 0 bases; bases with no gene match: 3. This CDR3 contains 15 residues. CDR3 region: CASSLEGTGTYEQYF. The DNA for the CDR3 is TGTGCCAGCAGCTTGGAGGGGACAGGGACCTACGAGCAGTACTTC.

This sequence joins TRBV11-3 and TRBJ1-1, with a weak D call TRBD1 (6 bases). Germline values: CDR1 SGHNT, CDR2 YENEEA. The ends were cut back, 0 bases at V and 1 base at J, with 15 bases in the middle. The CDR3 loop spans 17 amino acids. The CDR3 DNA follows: TGTGCCAGCAGCTTAGATAGTCAGGGGACCCAGAACACTGAAGCTTTCTTT. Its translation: CASSLDSQGTQNTEAFF.

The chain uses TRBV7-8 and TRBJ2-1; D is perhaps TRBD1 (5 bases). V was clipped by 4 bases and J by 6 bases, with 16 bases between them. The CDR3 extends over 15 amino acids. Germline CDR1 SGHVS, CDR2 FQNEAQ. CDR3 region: CASSSAGLSINEQFF. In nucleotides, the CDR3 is TGTGCCAGCAGCTCCGCAGGGCTTTCCATCAATGAGCAGTTCTTC. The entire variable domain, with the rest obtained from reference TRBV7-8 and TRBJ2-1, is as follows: GAGVSQSPRYKVAKRGQDVALRCDPISGHVSLFWYQQALGQGPEFLTYFQNEAQLDKSGLPSDRFFAERPEGSVSTLKIQRTQQEDSAVYLCASSSAGLSINEQFFGPGTRLTVL.

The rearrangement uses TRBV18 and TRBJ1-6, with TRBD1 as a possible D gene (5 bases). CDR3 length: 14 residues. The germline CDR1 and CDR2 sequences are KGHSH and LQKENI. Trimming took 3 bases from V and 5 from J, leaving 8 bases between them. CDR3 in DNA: TGTGCCAGCTCACCTCCGGGGGATAATTCACCCCTCCACTTT. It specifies CASSPPGDNSPLHF.

CDR3 sequence (DNA): TGTGCCATTGGAGGGGCCGGATCTAACCATGAAGCTTTCTTT. Translated: CAIGGAGSNHEAFF. V is TRBV10-3 and J is TRBJ1-1; TRBD1 might be the D (5 bases). This CDR3 is built from 14 residues. V was pared by 9 bases and J by 7 bases, with 21 bases between. Per germline, CDR1 ENHRY and CDR2 SYGVKD.

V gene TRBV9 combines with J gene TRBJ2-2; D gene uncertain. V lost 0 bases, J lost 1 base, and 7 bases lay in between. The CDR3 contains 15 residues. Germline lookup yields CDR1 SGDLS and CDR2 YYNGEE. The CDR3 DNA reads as TGTGCCAGCAGCGTAGGCAGACAGAACACCGGGGAGCTGTTTTTT. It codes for CASSVGRQNTGELFF.

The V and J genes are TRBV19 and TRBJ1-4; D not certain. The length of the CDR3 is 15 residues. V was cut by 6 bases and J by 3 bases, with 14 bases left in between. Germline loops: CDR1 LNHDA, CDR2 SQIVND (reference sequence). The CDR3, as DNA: TGTGCCAGTAGGGATACGGGAATCTCTAATGAAAAACTGTTTTTT. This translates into CASRDTGISNEKLFF.

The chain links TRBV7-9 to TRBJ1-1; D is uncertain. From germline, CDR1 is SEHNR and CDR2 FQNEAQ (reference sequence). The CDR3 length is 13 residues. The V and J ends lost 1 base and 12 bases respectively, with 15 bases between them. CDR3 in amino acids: CASSLGRESASFF. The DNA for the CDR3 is TGTGCCAGCAGCTTAGGACGGGAGTCTGCATCTTTCTTT.

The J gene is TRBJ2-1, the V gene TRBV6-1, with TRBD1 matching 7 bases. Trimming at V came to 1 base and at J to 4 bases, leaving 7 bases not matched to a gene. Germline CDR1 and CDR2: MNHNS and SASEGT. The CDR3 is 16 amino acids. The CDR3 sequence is CASSEEAGGMYNEQFF. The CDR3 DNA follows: TGTGCCAGCAGTGAAGAGGCAGGGGGAATGTACAATGAGCAGTTCTTC.

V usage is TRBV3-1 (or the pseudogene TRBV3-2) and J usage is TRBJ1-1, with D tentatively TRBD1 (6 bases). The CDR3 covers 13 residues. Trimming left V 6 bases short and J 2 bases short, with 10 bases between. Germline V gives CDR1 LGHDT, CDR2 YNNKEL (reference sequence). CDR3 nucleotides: TGTGCCAGCAGTACGACAGGAAACACTGAAGCTTTCTTT. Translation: CASSTTGNTEAFF.

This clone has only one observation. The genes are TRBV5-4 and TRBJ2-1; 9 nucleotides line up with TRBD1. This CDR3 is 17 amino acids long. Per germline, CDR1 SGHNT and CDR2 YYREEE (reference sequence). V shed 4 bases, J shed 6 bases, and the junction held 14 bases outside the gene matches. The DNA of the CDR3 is TGTGCCAGCAGCCCGATTTTTAGGACAGGGGCCGGCAATGAGCAGTTCTTC. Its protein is CASSPIFRTGAGNEQFF. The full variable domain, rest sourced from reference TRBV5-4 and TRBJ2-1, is ETGVTQSPTHLIKTRGQQVTLRCSSQSGHNTVSWYQQALGQGPQFIFQYYREEENGRGNFPPRFSGLQFPNYSSELNVNALELDDSALYLCASSPIFRTGAGNEQFFGPGTRLTVL.

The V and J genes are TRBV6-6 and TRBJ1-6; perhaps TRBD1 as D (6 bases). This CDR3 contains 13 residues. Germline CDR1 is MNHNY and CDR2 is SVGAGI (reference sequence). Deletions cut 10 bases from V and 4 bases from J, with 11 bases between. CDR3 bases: TGTGCCACAAAGGGGGGGTATAATTCACCCCTCCACTTT. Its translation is CATKGGYNSPLHF.

CDR3: CASSSIGGFSRDEQYF. CDR3 DNA sequence: TGTGCCAGCAGTTCGATCGGCGGGTTTAGCCGGGACGAGCAGTACTTC. The V call is TRBV7-8, the J call TRBJ2-7, with D possibly being TRBD2 (5 bases). Trimming removed 6 bases at V and 5 bases at J, with 23 bases between. Germline-derived CDR1 and CDR2 are SGHVS and FQNEAQ. The CDR3 sequence is 16 residues long.

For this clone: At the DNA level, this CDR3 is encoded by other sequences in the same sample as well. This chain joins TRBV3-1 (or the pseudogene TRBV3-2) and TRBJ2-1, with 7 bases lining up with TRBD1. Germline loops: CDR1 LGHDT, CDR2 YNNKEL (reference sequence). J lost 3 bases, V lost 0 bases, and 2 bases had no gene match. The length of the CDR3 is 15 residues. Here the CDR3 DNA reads TGTGCCAGCAGCCAAGACAGGGGGAGCTACAATGAGCAGTTCTTC. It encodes CASSQDRGSYNEQFF.

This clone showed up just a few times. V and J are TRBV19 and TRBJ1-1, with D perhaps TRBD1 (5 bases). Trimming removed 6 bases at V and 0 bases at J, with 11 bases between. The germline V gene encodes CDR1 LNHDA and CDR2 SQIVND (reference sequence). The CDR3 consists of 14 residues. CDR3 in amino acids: CASRGLPMNTEAFF. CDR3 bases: TGTGCCAGTAGGGGGCTACCAATGAACACTGAAGCTTTCTTT.

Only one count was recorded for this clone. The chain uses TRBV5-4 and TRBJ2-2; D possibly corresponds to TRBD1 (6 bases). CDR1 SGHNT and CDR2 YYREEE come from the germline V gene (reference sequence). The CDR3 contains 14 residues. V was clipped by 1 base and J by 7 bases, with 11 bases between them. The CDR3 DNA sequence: TGTGCCAGCAGCTTGTCAGGGGTAGTCGGGGAGCTGTTTTTT. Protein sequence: CASSLSGVVGELFF.

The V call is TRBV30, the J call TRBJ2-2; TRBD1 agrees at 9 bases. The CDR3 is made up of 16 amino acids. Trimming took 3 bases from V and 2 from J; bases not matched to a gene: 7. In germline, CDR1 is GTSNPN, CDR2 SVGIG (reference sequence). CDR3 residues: CAWSDGTGLNTGELFF. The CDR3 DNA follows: TGTGCCTGGAGCGACGGGACAGGGCTTAACACCGGGGAGCTGTTTTTT.

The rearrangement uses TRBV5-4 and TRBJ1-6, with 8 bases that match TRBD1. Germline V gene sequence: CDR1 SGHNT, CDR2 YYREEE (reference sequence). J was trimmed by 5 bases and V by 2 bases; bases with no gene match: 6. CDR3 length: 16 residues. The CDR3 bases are TGTGCCAGCAGCTTTGGACAGGGCAAGCATAATTCACCCCTCCACTTT. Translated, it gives CASSFGQGKHNSPLHF.

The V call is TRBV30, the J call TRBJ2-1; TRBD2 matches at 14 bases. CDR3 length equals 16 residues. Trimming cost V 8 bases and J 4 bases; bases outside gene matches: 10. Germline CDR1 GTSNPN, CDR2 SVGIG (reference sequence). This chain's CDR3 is CARTSGGSGFYNEQFF. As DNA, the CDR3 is TGTGCCAGGACTAGCGGGGGGTCTGGATTTTACAATGAGCAGTTCTTC.

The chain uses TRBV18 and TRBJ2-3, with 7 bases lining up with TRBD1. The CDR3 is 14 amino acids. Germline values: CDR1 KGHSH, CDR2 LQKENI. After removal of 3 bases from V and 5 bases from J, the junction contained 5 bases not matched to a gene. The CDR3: CASSPRGQGDTQYF. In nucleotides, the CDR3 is TGTGCCAGCTCACCGAGGGGGCAGGGAGATACGCAGTATTTT.

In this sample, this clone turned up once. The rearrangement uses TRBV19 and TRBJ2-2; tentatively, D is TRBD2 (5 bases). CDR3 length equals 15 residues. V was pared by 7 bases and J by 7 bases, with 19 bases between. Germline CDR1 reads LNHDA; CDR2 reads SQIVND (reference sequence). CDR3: CASILSVGGNGELFF. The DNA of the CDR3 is TGTGCCAGTATTCTTTCTGTCGGAGGTAACGGGGAGCTGTTTTTT.

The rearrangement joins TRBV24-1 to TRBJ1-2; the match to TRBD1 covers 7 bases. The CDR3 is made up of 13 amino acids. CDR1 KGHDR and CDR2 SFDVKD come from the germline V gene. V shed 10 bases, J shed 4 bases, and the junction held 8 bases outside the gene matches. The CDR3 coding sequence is TGTGCCACAAGCGACAGGGCAGGCTATGGCTACACCTTC. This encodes CATSDRAGYGYTF.